A single sample is the source of the 22 T cell receptor beta chains below, sequenced in a study of cytotoxic CD8 clonotypes in ibrutinib-treated CLL. Method: immunoSEQ multiplex PCR; TCRdb's copy keeps in-frame clones and lacks some. The repertoire holds approximately 120,000 clones, 80% to 90% seen once, with about 3.5% in the top ten. This material consisted of PBMCs, taken after 24 months of ibrutinib treatment. Every receptor here comes from a human donor with chronic lymphocytic leukemia.

V and J are TRBV6-5 and TRBJ1-2; D is possibly TRBD1 (5 bases). V lost 6 bases and J 8 bases, leaving 13 bases between the germline ends. The germline V gene has CDR1 MNHEY and CDR2 SVGAGI. The CDR3 loop spans 12 amino acids. CDR3 sequence: CASSSAEGGYTF. As DNA, the CDR3 is TGTGCCAGCAGCAGTGCCGAGGGGGGCTACACCTTC.

The table lists this clone with a few counts. This chain connects TRBV6-5 to TRBJ2-3; no reliable D call. Trimming removed 0 bases from V and 3 bases from J, with 13 bases in between. CDR1 and CDR2 (germline): MNHEY, SVGAGI. This CDR3 has 16 amino acids. DNA of the CDR3: TGTGCCAGCAGTTACTCGATAGGATTAGGGACAGATACGCAGTATTTT. Protein product: CASSYSIGLGTDTQYF.

CDR3 protein: CASNVGTGKETQYF. In DNA, the CDR3 is TGTGCCAGCAACGTCGGGACTGGCAAAGAGACCCAGTACTTC. This chain links TRBV2 with TRBJ2-5, with a possible D match to TRBD2 (6 bases). Trimming cost V 7 bases and J 3 bases, with 15 bases left between them. CDR1 is SNHLY, CDR2 FYNNEI, per germline. The CDR3 runs to 14 residues. Filled out from reference TRBV2 and TRBJ2-5, the complete variable domain reads EPEVTQTPSHQVTQMGQEVILRCVPISNHLYFYWYRQILGQKVEFLVSFYNNEISEKSEIFDDQFSVERPDGSNFTLKIRSTKLEDSAMYFCASNVGTGKETQYFGPGTRLLVL.

The rearrangement joins TRBV6-5 to TRBJ1-1; D is ambiguous. Trimming took 3 bases from V and 1 from J, leaving 9 bases between them. Germline CDR1 and CDR2: MNHEY and SVGAGI. The CDR3 sequence is 14 residues long. The CDR3 spells CASSYWRPNTEAFF. The DNA of the CDR3 is TGTGCCAGCAGTTATTGGAGACCGAACACTGAAGCTTTCTTT.

The V and J genes are TRBV7-3 and TRBJ2-2; D is ambiguous. This CDR3 has 14 residues. The germline gives CDR1 SGHTA, CDR2 FQGTGA. Deletions cut 4 bases from V and 4 bases from J, with 10 bases between. CDR3: CASSSQVRTGELFF. DNA of the CDR3: TGTGCCAGCAGCTCCCAGGTGCGCACCGGGGAGCTGTTTTTT.

CDR3 sequence (DNA): TGTGCCAGCAGCGGTGGACTAGCGGTCAGCTCCTACGAGCAGTACTTC. It encodes CASSGGLAVSSYEQYF. The V and J genes are TRBV5-4 and TRBJ2-7, with 10 nucleotides matching TRBD2. V dropped 4 bases and J dropped 0; count of bases not matched to a gene: 7. This CDR3 spans 16 amino acids. Germline lookup yields CDR1 SGHNT and CDR2 YYREEE (reference sequence). The complete variable domain, with remaining parts taken from reference TRBV5-4 and TRBJ2-7, reads ETGVTQSPTHLIKTRGQQVTLRCSSQSGHNTVSWYQQALGQGPQFIFQYYREEENGRGNFPPRFSGLQFPNYSSELNVNALELDDSALYLCASSGGLAVSSYEQYFGPGTRLTVT.

The chain uses TRBV7-2 and TRBJ2-5; weak D call: TRBD1 (5 bases). Looked up from germline, CDR1 is SGHTA and CDR2 is FQGNSA. This CDR3 region has 12 residues. V was pared by 2 bases and J by 7 bases, with 8 bases between. CDR3 region: CASSLRTGTQYF. The DNA for the CDR3 is TGTGCCAGCAGCTTAAGAACAGGGACCCAGTACTTC.

The CDR3 DNA reads TGCGCCAGCAGCTCACAGGGGCAGGGCGGGGAGCTGTTTTTT. Encoded protein: CASSSQGQGGELFF. This rearrangement joins TRBV5-1 to TRBJ2-2; 7 positions match TRBD1. The length of the CDR3 is 14 residues. CDR1 SGHRS and CDR2 YFSETQ come from the germline V gene. Trimming at V came to 3 bases and at J to 7 bases, leaving 6 bases not matched to a gene.

V is TRBV11-2 and J is TRBJ2-2, with 8 bases lining up with TRBD2. In germline, CDR1 is SGHAT, CDR2 FQNNGV. This CDR3 spans 15 amino acids. V trimming: 5 bases; J trimming: 4 bases; junction bases outside the gene matches: 6. This chain's CDR3 is CASSGQSGGTGELFF. CDR3 coding DNA: TGTGCCAGCAGCGGACAAAGCGGGGGCACCGGGGAGCTGTTTTTT.

As regards this clone: Different DNA sequences within this sample yield the same CDR3. V gene TRBV9 combines with J gene TRBJ2-5; the match to TRBD1 covers 9 bases. The junction had 12 bases not matched to a gene; V was cut back by 4 bases and J by 5 bases. The germline V gene encodes CDR1 SGDLS and CDR2 YYNGEE. This CDR3 comprises 16 residues. CDR3 in amino acids: CASSSTRTGVKETQYF. CDR3 bases: TGTGCCAGCAGCAGCACTAGGACAGGGGTCAAGGAGACCCAGTACTTC.

The chain is built from TRBV19 and TRBJ2-1; 7 positions match TRBD1. The V gene's germline CDR1 is LNHDA and CDR2 SQIVND (reference sequence). The CDR3 runs 15 residues. V lost 3 bases, J lost 7 bases, and 9 bases stayed unmatched. In DNA, the CDR3 is TGTGCCAGTAGTATCCTACAGGGGATGAGGAATGAGCAGTTCTTC. It specifies CASSILQGMRNEQFF.

The chain has TRBV6-1 and TRBJ2-7, with TRBD1 identical over 8 bases. Losses at the gene ends were 5 bases for V and 2 bases for J; bases not matched to a gene: 8. The V gene's germline CDR1 is MNHNS and CDR2 SASEGT. The CDR3 spans 15 residues. Written as DNA, the CDR3 is TGTGCCAGCAGTTTAGATGGACAGGGAACCTACGAGCAGTACTTC. This encodes CASSLDGQGTYEQYF.

There are a few counts of this clone. J is TRBJ2-1 and V is TRBV28; D may correspond to TRBD1 or TRBD2 (5 bases each). V was pared by 5 bases and J by 12 bases, with 14 bases between. The germline V gene encodes CDR1 MDHEN and CDR2 SYDVKM. The CDR3 has 12 amino acids. CDR3 loop: CASSIPGTRQFF. CDR3 nucleotide sequence: TGTGCCAGCAGTATTCCGGGGACGAGGCAGTTCTTC.

The chain combines TRBV18 with TRBJ1-3, with D tentatively TRBD1 (6 bases). The CDR3 extends over 17 amino acids. Germline lookup yields CDR1 KGHSH and CDR2 LQKENI. The V gene lost 4 bases and the J gene lost 0 bases, with 16 bases spanning the gap. In DNA, the CDR3 is TGTGCCAGCTCACAGACAGGAGCCGGATTCTCTGGAAACACCATATATTTT. Translation: CASSQTGAGFSGNTIYF.

The chain couples TRBV27 to TRBJ2-3; 10 bases map to TRBD1. V was pared by 4 bases and J by 3 bases, with 4 bases of the junction left unmatched. CDR1 and CDR2 (germline): MNHEY, SMNVEV (reference sequence). This CDR3 is built from 15 residues. CDR3: CASSSRQGATDTQYF. The CDR3 nucleotides are TGTGCCAGCAGTTCCCGACAGGGGGCAACAGATACGCAGTATTTT.

The gene calls are TRBV5-6 and TRBJ2-7, with TRBD2 matching over 8 bases. The germline V gene encodes CDR1 SGHDT and CDR2 YYEEEE. Unmatched junction bases numbered 3, after V lost 1 base and J lost 6 bases. The CDR3 sequence is 13 residues long. The DNA of the CDR3 is TGTGCCAGCAGCTTGACCCGGGGGGGCGAGCAGTACTTC. This encodes CASSLTRGGEQYF.

The rearrangement joins TRBV11-1 to TRBJ2-6; D gene uncertain. The CDR3 runs 13 residues. Trimming took off 5 bases at V and 2 bases at J, with 4 bases between the two ends. The germline CDR1 and CDR2 sequences are SGHAT and FQDESV (reference sequence). CDR3 loop: CASSLPGANVLTF. The CDR3 DNA sequence: TGTGCCAGCAGCCTCCCTGGGGCCAACGTCCTGACTTTC.

The CDR3 loop reads CASIWQGAPTEAFF. The CDR3 DNA sequence: TGTGCCAGCATTTGGCAGGGGGCTCCCACTGAAGCTTTCTTT. The chain recombines TRBV6-1 with TRBJ1-1; 8 bases map to TRBD1. CDR3 length equals 14 residues. V shed 7 bases, J shed 4 bases, and the junction held 8 bases outside the gene matches. CDR1 MNHNS and CDR2 SASEGT come from the germline V gene.

V gene TRBV28 combines with J gene TRBJ1-2, with TRBD1 matching over 7 bases. The CDR3 is made up of 14 amino acids. The germline V gene encodes CDR1 MDHEN and CDR2 SYDVKM. V was pared by 8 bases and J by 6 bases, with 12 bases of the junction left unmatched. This CDR3 reads CASGFPLDRDGYTF. CDR3 DNA: TGTGCCAGCGGATTCCCCCTCGACAGGGATGGCTACACCTTC.

V usage is TRBV4-2 and J usage is TRBJ2-1; D uncertain. The V and J ends lost 0 bases and 4 bases respectively, with 10 bases between them. Germline-derived CDR1 and CDR2 are LGHNA and YNFKEQ. The CDR3 extends over 15 amino acids. The CDR3 nucleotides are TGTGCCAGCAGCCAAGATTGGGCTCAATACAATGAGCAGTTCTTC. It is translated as CASSQDWAQYNEQFF.

CDR3 sequence reads: CASSQPTGKNTEAFF. Written as DNA, the CDR3 is TGCGCCAGCAGTCAGCCAACAGGGAAGAACACTGAAGCTTTCTTT. The chain carries TRBV23-1 and TRBJ1-1; the D gene is possibly TRBD1 (6 bases). TRBV23-1 is flagged as an ORF with uncertain function. V gave up 3 bases and J gave up 1 base, with 12 bases separating them. This CDR3 has 15 amino acids.

In DNA, the CDR3 is TGTGCCAGTAGTCCCAGACAGGGGTACACCGGGGAGCTGTTTTTT. Protein sequence: CASSPRQGYTGELFF. V gene TRBV19 combines with J gene TRBJ2-2; 8 bases match TRBD1. The CDR3 totals 15 residues. Unmatched junction bases numbered 5, after V lost 5 bases and J lost 3 bases. Looked up from germline, CDR1 is LNHDA and CDR2 is SQIVND (reference sequence).